These 2 T cell receptor beta chains share one sample of origin, sequenced in a study of T cell clones after liver transplantation (dated by TCRdb to 2018 to 2020). Library preparation used the immunoSEQ multiplex PCR assay. TCRdb stores this immuneACCESS table with in-frame sequences only. Part of the clones is absent; in the studies checked, under half of the shortfall reflects unresolved V genes, and no reason is known for the rest. This sample lists around 110,000 clones; 90% were detected once. Together, the top ten hold about 0.8% of the sample. The sequencing used CD4+ T cells from blood, collected 12 months after liver transplant. These receptors originate from a human patient who received a liver transplant. Post transplant, some T cells may arise from the graft donor.

This chain connects TRBV28 to TRBJ2-3; 11 nucleotides line up with TRBD2. V shed 8 bases, J shed 2 bases, and the junction held 12 bases outside the gene matches. CDR3 length equals 17 residues. Looked up from germline, CDR1 is MDHEN and CDR2 is SYDVKM. DNA for the CDR3: TGTGCCAGCCGGCTAGCGGGAGGAGGTGGTTACACAGATACGCAGTATTTT. Translating it yields CASRLAGGGGYTDTQYF.

The chain combines TRBV2 with TRBJ1-2; tentative D call: TRBD1 (6 bases). This CDR3 has 14 residues. The V gene lost 7 bases and the J gene lost 0 bases, with 12 bases spanning the gap. Germline V gene sequence: CDR1 SNHLY, CDR2 FYNNEI. The CDR3 DNA reads TGTGCCAGCAAGCAGGACAGCGCTAACTATGGCTACACCTTC. It yields the protein CASKQDSANYGYTF.